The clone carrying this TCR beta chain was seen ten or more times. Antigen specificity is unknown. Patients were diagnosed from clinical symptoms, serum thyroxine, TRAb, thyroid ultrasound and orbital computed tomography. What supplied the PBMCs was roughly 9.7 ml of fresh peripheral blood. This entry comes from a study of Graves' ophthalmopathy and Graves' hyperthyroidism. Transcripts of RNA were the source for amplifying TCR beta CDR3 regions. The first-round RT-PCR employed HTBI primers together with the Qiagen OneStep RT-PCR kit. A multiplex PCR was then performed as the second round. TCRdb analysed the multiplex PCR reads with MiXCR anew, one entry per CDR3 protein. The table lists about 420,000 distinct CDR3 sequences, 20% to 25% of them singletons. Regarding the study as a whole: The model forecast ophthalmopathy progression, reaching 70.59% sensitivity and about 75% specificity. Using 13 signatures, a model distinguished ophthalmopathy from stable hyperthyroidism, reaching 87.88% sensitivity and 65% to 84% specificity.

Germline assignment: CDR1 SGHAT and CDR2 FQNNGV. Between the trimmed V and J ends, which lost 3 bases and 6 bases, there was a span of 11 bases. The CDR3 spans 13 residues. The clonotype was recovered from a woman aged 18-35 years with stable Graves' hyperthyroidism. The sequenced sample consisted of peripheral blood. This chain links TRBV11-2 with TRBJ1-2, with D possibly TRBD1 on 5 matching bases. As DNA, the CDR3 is TGTGCCAGCAGCTTTAACACCAGGGATGGCTACACCTTC. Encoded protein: CASSFNTRDGYTF.